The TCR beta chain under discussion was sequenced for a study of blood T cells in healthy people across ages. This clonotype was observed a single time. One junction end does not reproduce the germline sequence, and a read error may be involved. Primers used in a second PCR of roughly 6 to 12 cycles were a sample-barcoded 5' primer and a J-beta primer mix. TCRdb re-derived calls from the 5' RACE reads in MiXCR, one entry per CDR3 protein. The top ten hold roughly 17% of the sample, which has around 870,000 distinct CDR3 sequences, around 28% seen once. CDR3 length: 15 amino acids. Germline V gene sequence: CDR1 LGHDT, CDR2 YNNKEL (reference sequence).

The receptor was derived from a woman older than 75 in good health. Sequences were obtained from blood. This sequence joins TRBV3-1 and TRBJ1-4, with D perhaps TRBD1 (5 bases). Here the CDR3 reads CASSTRQTPNEKPFF. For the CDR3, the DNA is TGTGCCAGCAGCACCCGACAGACGCCTAATGAAAAACCGTTTTTT.